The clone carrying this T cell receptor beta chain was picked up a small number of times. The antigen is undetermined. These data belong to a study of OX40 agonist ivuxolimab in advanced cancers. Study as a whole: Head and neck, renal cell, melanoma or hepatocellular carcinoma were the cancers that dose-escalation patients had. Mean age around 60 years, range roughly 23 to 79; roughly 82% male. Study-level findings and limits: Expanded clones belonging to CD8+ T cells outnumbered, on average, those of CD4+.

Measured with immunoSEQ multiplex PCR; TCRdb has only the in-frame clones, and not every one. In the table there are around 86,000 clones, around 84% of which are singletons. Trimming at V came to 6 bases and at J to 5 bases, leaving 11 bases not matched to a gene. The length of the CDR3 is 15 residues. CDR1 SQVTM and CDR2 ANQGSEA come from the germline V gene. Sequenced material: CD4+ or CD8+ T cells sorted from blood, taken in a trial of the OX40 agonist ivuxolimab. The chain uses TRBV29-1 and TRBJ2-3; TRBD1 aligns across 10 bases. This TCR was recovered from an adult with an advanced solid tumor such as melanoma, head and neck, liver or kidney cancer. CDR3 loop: CSVGGDRGVIDTQYF. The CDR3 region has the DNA TGCAGCGTGGGGGGGGACAGGGGCGTTATAGATACGCAGTATTTT.